Included here is one TCR beta chain sequence, with context. The data are from a study of blood T cell repertoires in COVID-19. About the study: Samples came from the United States, Italy and Spain, spanning acute and convalescent COVID-19. T cells, B-cell-depleted T cells, or PBMCs provided the cDNA or gDNA that served as material.

Authors' data handling: It was from reference gene primer amplification that nucleated cell counts were estimated. TCRdb's table, derived via immunoSEQ multiplex PCR, lists solely in-frame clones and lacks some. V and J calls and clone size are given by that table; D and trimming were obtained from the DNA. The table has roughly 90,000 clones, roughly nine tenths seen once. V lost 5 bases and J lost 5, with 15 bases in between. CDR1 and CDR2 from the germline V gene are MNHEY and SVGEGT. This CDR3 contains 14 residues. The TCR originated in a human donor with active COVID-19. The donor label of this sample is uncertain. The chain combines TRBV6-2 or TRBV6-3 with TRBJ2-5; D might be TRBD2 (6 bases). Specimen: peripheral blood. CDR3 sequence reads: CASSNPGGPETQYF. CDR3 in DNA: TGTGCCAGCAGTAATCCCGGGGGACCCGAGACCCAGTACTTC.